Sample share makes the clone carrying this TCR beta chain medium-sized. Its cognate antigen is unknown. No cell fractionation was done, so the repertoire covers all unsorted peripheral blood T cells. The data originate from a study of HIV-infected patients and healthy controls. Findings and limits, study-wide: In healthy controls, MAIT alpha CDR3s were common; in HIV+ repertoires, severely depleted. When repertoires were size-matched, rare events in HIV-infected data became overweighted.

Germline V CDR1 and CDR2: SGHNT, YYREEE (reference sequence). This CDR3 region has 15 residues. Trimming removed 1 base from V and 4 bases from J; junction bases left unmatched: 5. Alpha and beta constant-region primers primed reverse transcription of 500 to 550 ng RNA. Each of the alpha and beta chains got its own library through chain-specific third strand synthesis with indices. A 12-nucleotide barcode per molecule came from two concatenated random hexamers added pre-amplification. A single record per CDR3 protein comes from TCRdb applying MiXCR to the 5' RACE reads. The sample includes about 5,500 distinct CDR3 sequences, more than 8% of them seen just once.

The source material was blood, sampled before antiretroviral therapy. The clonotype was recovered from an adult with HIV infection. The rearrangement uses TRBV5-4 and TRBJ2-1; 7 bases are a match to TRBD2. For the CDR3, the DNA is TGTGCCAGCAGCTTGCCACTAGCGTTTTACAATGAGCAGTTCTTC. Its protein product is CASSLPLAFYNEQFF.